This T cell receptor (beta chain) was retrieved from a study of blood T cell repertoires in COVID-19. In germline, CDR1 is LGHNA, CDR2 YNFKEQ. The V segment lost 0 bases and the J segment 4 bases; nucleotides outside the gene matches: 7. The CDR3 is 17 amino acids. TCRdb's copy holds only in-frame clones and misses some; the assay was immunoSEQ multiplex PCR. The sample yields 270,000 or so clones, approximately 86% seen once. The chain has TRBV4-2 and TRBJ2-1; 9 bases are shared with TRBD2. The sequence was obtained from a young woman with acute or convalescent COVID-19. The sequencing sample was made of peripheral blood. The CDR3 DNA follows: TGTGCCAGCAGCCAAGATTCTGCGGGAGGGCCTTACAATGAGCAGTTCTTC. It codes for CASSQDSAGGPYNEQFF.